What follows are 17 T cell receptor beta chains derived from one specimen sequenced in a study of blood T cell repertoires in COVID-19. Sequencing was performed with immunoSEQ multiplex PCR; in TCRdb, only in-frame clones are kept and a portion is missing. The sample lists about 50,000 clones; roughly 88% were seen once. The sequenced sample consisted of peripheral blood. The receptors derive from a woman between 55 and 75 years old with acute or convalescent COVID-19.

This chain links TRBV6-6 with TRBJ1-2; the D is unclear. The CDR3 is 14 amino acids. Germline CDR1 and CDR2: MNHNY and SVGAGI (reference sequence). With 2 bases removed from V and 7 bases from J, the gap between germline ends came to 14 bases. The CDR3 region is CASSYTAESSGYTF. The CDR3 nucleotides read TGTGCCAGCAGTTACACAGCAGAATCCTCTGGCTACACCTTC.

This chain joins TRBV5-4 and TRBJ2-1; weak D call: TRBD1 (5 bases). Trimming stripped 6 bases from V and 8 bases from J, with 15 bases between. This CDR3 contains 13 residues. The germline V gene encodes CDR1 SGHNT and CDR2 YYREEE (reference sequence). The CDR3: CASIDAKGDEQFF. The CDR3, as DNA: TGTGCCAGCATCGACGCCAAAGGGGATGAGCAGTTCTTC.

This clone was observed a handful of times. Written as DNA, the CDR3 is TGTGCCAGCAGCCGTGGGACAGGCATGGGGGAGCAGTACTTC. It yields the protein CASSRGTGMGEQYF. The rearrangement uses TRBV5-5 and TRBJ2-7; 8 nucleotides align to TRBD1. V gave up 4 bases and J gave up 7 bases; unmatched junction bases: 10. The CDR3 totals 14 residues. Germline V gives CDR1 SGHKS, CDR2 YYEKEE (reference sequence). The whole variable domain, filled in from reference TRBV5-5 and TRBJ2-7, reads DAGVTQSPTHLIKTRGQQVTLRCSPISGHKSVSWYQQVLGQGPQFIFQYYEKEERGRGNFPDRFSARQFPNYSSELNVNALLLGDSALYLCASSRGTGMGEQYFGPGTRLTVT.

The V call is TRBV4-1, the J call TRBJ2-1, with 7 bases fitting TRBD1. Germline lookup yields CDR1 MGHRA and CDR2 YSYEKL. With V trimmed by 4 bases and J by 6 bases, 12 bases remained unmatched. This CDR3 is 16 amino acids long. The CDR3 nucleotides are TGCGCCAGCAGCCGAAGCCCGGGACAGAAAACCAATGAGCAGTTCTTC. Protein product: CASSRSPGQKTNEQFF.

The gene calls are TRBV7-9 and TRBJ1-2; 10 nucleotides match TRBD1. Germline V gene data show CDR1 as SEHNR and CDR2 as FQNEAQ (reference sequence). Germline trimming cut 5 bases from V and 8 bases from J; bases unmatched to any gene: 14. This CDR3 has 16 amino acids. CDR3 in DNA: TGTGCCAGCAGCCCCTGGGCCGTGACAGGGGGCGGCGGCTACACCTTC. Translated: CASSPWAVTGGGGYTF. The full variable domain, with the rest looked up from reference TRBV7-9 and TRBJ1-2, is DTGVSQNPRHKITKRGQNVTFRCDPISEHNRLYWYRQTLGQGPEFLTYFQNEAQLEKSRLLSDRFSAERPKGSFSTLEIQRTEQGDSAMYLCASSPWAVTGGGGYTFGSGTRLTVV.

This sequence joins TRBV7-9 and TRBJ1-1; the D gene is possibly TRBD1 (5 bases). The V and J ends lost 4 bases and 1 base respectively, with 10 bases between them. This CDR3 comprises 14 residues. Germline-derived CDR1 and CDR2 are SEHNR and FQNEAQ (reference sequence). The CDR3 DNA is TGTGCCAGCAGCTCGACAGCGAAGAACACTGAAGCTTTCTTT. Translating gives CASSSTAKNTEAFF. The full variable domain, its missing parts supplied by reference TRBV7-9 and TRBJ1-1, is DTGVSQNPRHKITKRGQNVTFRCDPISEHNRLYWYRQTLGQGPEFLTYFQNEAQLEKSRLLSDRFSAERPKGSFSTLEIQRTEQGDSAMYLCASSSTAKNTEAFFGQGTRLTVV.

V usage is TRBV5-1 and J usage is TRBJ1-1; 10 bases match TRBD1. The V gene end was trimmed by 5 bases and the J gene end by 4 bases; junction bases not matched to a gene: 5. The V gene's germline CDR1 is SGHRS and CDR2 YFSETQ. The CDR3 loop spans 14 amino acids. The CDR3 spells CASRFRQGATEAFF. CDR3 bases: TGCGCCAGCAGATTCCGACAGGGGGCCACTGAAGCTTTCTTT.

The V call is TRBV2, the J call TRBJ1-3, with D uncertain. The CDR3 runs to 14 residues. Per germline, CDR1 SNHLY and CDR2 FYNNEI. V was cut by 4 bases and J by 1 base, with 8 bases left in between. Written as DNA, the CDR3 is TGTGCCAGCAGTGCGGGGATTTCTGGAAACACCATATATTTT. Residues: CASSAGISGNTIYF.

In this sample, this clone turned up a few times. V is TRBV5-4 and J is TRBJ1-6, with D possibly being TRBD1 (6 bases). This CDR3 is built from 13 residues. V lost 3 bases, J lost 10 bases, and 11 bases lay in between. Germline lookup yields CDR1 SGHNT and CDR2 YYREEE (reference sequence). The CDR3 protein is CASSSTGVSPLHF. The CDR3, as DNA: TGTGCCAGCAGCTCGACAGGTGTCTCACCCCTCCACTTT.

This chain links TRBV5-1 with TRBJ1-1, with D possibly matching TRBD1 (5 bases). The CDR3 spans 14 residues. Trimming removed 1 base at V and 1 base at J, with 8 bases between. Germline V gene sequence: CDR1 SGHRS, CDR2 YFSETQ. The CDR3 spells CASSLSGSNTEAFF. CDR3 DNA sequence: TGCGCCAGCAGCTTGTCAGGGTCGAACACTGAAGCTTTCTTT.

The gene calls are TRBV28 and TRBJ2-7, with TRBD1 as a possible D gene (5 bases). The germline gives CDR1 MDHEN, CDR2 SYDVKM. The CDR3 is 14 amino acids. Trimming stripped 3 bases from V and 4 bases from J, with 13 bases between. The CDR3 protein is CASSFAGIVYEQYF. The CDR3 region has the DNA TGTGCCAGCAGTTTTGCAGGGATTGTTTACGAGCAGTACTTC. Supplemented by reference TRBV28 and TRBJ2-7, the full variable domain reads DVKVTQSSRYLVKRTGEKVFLECVQDMDHENMFWYRQDPGLGLRLIYFSYDVKMKEKGDIPEGYSVSREKKERFSLILESASTNQTSMYLCASSFAGIVYEQYFGPGTRLTVT.

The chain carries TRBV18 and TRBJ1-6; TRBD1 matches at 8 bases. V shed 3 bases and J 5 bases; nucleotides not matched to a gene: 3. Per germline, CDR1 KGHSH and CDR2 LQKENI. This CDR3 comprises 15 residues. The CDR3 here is CASSPLTGDNSPLHF. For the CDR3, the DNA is TGTGCCAGCTCACCGCTGACAGGGGATAATTCACCCCTCCACTTT.

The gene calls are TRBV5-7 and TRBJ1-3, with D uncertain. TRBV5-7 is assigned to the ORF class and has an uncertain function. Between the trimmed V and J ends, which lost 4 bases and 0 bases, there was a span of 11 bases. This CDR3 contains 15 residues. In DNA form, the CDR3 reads TGTGCCAGCAGCCCTGGACTGACCTCTGGAAACACCATATATTTT. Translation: CASSPGLTSGNTIYF.

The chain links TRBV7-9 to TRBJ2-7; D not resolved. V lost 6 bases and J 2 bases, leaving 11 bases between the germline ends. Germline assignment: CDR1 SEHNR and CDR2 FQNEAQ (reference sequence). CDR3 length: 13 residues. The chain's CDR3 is CASRRESAYEQYF. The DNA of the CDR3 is TGTGCCAGCAGGAGAGAGTCTGCCTACGAGCAGTACTTC.

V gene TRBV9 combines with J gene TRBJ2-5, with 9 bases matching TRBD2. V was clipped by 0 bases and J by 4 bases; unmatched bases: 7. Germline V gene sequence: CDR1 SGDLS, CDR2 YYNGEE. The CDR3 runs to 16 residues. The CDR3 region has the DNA TGTGCCAGCAGCGTAGATGCGGGAGGGCCTCGAGAGACCCAGTACTTC. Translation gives CASSVDAGGPRETQYF. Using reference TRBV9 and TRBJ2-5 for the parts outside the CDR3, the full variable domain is DSGVTQTPKHLITATGQRVTLRCSPRSGDLSVYWYQQSLDQGLQFLIQYYNGEERAKGNILERFSAQQFPDLHSELNLSSLELGDSALYFCASSVDAGGPRETQYFGPGTRLLVL.

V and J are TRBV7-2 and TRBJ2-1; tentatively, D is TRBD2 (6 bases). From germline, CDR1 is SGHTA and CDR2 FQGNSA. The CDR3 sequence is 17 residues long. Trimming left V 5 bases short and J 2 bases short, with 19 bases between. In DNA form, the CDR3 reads TGTGCCAGCAGCCCCCGCGGGGCCGGGAGCGCCTACAATGAGCAGTTCTTC. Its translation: CASSPRGAGSAYNEQFF.

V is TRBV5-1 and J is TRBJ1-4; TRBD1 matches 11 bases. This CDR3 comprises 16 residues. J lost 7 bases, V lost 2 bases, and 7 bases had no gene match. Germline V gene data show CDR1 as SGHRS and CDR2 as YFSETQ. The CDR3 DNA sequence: TGCGCCAGCAGCTTCCGGGACAGGGGGGTCAGTGAAAAACTGTTTTTT. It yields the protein CASSFRDRGVSEKLFF.